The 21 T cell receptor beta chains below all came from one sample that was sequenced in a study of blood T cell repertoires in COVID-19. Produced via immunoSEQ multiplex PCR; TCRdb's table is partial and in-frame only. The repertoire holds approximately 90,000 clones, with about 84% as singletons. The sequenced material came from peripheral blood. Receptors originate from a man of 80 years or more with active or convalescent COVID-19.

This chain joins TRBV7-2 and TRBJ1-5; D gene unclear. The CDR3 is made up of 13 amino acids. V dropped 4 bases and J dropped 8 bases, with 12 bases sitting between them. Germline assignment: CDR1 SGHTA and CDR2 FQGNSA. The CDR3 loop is CASSWRYAEPQHF. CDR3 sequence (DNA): TGTGCCAGCAGCTGGCGGTATGCCGAGCCCCAGCATTTT.

CDR3 region: CSVVEDRGEQYF. The DNA of the CDR3 is TGCAGCGTTGTGGAGGACAGGGGCGAGCAGTACTTC. This sequence joins TRBV29-1 and TRBJ2-7; 9 bases match TRBD1. There are 12 residues in the CDR3. Germline CDR1 is SQVTM and CDR2 is ANQGSEA. V dropped 4 bases and J dropped 6; count of bases not matched to a gene: 4.

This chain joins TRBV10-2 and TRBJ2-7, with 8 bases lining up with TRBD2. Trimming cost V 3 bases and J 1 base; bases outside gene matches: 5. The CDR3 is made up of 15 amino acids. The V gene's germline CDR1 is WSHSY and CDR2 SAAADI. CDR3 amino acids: CASSDSSGSSYEQYF. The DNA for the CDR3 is TGCGCCAGCAGTGATTCCAGCGGGAGTTCCTACGAGCAGTACTTC.

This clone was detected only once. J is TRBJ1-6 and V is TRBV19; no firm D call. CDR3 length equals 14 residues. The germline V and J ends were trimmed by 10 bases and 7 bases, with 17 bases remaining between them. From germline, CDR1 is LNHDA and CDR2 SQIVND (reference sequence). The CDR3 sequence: CATAEAAVNSPLHF. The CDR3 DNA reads TGTGCCACAGCGGAGGCCGCGGTGAATTCACCCCTCCACTTT.

The CDR3 sequence: CASSPGQNYGYTF. In DNA, the CDR3 is TGCGCCAGCAGCCCGGGACAGAACTATGGCTACACCTTC. This rearrangement joins TRBV4-1 to TRBJ1-2, with 7 nucleotides matching TRBD1. The CDR3 runs 13 residues. Germline CDR1 is MGHRA and CDR2 is YSYEKL. The ends lost 4 bases at V and 2 bases at J; junction bases unmatched: 1.

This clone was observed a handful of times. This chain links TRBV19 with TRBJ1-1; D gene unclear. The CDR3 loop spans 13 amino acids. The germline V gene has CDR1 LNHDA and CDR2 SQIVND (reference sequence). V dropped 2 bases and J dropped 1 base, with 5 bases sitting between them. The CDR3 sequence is CASSISQNTEAFF. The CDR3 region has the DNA TGTGCCAGTAGTATAAGCCAGAACACTGAAGCTTTCTTT.

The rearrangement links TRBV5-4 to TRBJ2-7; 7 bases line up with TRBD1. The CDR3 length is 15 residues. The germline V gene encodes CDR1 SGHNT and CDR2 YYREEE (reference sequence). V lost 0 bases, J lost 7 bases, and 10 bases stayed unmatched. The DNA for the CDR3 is TGTGCCAGCAGCTTGGTGGGACAGAGCGCCAAGGAGCAGTACTTC. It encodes CASSLVGQSAKEQYF.

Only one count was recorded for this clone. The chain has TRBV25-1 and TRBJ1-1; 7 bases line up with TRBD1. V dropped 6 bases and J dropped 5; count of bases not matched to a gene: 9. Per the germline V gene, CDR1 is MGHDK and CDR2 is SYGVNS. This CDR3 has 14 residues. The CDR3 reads CASRRQGRGTEAFF. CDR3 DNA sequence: TGTGCCAGCAGGAGACAGGGTCGAGGGACTGAAGCTTTCTTT.

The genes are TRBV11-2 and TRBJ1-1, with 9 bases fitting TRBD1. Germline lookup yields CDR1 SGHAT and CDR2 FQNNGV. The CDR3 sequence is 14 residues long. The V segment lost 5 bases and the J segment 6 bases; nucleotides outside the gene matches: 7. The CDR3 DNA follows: TGTGCCAGCAGCCCACAGACAGGGGGGGCTGAAGCTTTCTTT. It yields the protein CASSPQTGGAEAFF.

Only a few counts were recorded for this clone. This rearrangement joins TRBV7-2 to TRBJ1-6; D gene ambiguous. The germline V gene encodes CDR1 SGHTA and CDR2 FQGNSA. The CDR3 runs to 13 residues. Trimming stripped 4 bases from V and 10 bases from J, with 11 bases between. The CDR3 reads CASSSASVSPLHF. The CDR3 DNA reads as TGTGCCAGCAGCTCAGCTTCGGTGTCACCCCTCCACTTT.

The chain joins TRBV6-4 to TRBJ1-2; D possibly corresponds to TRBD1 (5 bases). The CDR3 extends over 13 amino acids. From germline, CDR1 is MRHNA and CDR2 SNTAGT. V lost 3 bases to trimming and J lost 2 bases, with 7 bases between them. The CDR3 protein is CASSEDTNYGYTF. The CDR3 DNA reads TGTGCCAGCAGTGAGGACACGAACTATGGCTACACCTTC.

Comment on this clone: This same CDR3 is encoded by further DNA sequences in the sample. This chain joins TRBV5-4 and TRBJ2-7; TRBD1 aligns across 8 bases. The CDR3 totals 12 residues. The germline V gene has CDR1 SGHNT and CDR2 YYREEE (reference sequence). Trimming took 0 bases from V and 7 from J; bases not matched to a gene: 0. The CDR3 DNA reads TGTGCCAGCAGCTTGGACAGGGGGGAGCAGTACTTC. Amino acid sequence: CASSLDRGEQYF.

The CDR3 nucleotides read TGTGCCAGCAGTCGTACGGCAGGGGATTGGTATGGCTACACCTTC. It yields the protein CASSRTAGDWYGYTF. This chain joins TRBV6-6 and TRBJ1-2; possible D gene TRBD1, 6 bases. Trimming left V 5 bases short and J 5 bases short, with 18 bases between. This CDR3 contains 15 residues. Looked up from germline, CDR1 is MNHNY and CDR2 is SVGAGI (reference sequence).

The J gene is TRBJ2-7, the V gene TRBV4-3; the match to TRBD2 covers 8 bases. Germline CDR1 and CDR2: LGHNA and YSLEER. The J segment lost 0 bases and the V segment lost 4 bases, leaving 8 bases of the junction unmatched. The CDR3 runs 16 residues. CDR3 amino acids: CASSRGGTDSSYEQYF. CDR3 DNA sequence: TGCGCCAGCAGCCGCGGGGGGACGGATAGCTCCTACGAGCAGTACTTC.

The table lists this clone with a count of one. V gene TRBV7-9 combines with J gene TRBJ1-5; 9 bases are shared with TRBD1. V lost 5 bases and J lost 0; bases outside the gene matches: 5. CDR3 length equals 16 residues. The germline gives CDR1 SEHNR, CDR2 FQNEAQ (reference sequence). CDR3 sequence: CASSPGQGYSNQPQHF. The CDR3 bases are TGTGCCAGCAGCCCCGGACAGGGGTATAGCAATCAGCCCCAGCATTTT. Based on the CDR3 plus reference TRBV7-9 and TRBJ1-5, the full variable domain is DTGVSQNPRHKITKRGQNVTFRCDPISEHNRLYWYRQTLGQGPEFLTYFQNEAQLEKSRLLSDRFSAERPKGSFSTLEIQRTEQGDSAMYLCASSPGQGYSNQPQHFGDGTRLSIL.

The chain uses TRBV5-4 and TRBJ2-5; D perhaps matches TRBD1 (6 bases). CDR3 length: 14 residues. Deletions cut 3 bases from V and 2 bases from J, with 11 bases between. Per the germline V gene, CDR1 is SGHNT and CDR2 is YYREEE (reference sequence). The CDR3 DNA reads TGTGCCAGCAGCTACGCAGGGGTGCAAGAGACCCAGTACTTC. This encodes CASSYAGVQETQYF.

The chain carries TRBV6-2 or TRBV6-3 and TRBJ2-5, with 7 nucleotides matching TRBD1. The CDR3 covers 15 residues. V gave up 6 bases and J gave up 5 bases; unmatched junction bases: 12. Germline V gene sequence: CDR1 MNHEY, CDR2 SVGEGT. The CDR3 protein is CASSPEGTVRETQYF. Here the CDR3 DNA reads TGTGCCAGCAGCCCTGAGGGGACAGTGCGCGAGACCCAGTACTTC.

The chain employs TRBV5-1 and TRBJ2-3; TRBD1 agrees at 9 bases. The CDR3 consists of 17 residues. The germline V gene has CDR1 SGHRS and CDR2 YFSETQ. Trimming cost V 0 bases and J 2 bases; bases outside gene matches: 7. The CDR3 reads CASSLGRTGAFTDTQYF. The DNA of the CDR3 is TGCGCCAGCAGCTTGGGGAGGACAGGGGCTTTCACAGATACGCAGTATTTT.

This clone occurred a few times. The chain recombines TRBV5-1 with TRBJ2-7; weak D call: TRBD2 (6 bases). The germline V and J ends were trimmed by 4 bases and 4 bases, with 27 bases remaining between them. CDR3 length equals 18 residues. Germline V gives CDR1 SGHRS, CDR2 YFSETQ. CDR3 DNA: TGCGCCAGCAGCCTTATATACTCCGACGGAGGGAACCCTTACGAGCAGTACTTC. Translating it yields CASSLIYSDGGNPYEQYF.

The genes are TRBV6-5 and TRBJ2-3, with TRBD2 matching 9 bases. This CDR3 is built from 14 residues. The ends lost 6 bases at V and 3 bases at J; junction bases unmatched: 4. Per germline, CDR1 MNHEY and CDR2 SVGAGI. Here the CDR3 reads CASRLAGDTDTQYF. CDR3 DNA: TGTGCCAGCAGATTAGCGGGGGATACAGATACGCAGTATTTT.

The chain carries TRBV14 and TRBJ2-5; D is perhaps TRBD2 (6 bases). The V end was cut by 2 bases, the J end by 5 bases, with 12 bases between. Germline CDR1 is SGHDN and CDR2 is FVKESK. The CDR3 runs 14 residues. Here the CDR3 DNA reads TGTGCCAGCAGCCAACTCACGGCGGGGGAGACCCAGTACTTC. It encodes CASSQLTAGETQYF.